These 32 T cell receptor beta chains came from one sample sequenced in a study of CD8 T cells in ankylosing spondylitis. TCRdb re-called the 5' RACE reads through MiXCR, storing one row per CDR3 protein. The sample consists of about 360,000 distinct CDR3 sequences, roughly 20% of them appearing once. What was sequenced was blood, either unsorted or a sorted T cell fraction (not recorded which). These receptors were obtained from a male donor with ankylosing spondylitis or in good health (not recorded which).

This clonotype was detected a few times. The chain couples TRBV3-1 to TRBJ2-3; 11 positions match TRBD2. The CDR3 has 17 amino acids. V lost 0 bases, J lost 4 bases, and 6 bases stayed unmatched. Germline lookup yields CDR1 LGHDT and CDR2 YNNKEL (reference sequence). Here the CDR3 DNA reads TGTGCCAGCAGCCAAGAGACTAGCGGGGAGGTGGCAGATACGCAGTATTTT. This sequence encodes CASSQETSGEVADTQYF.

CDR3 sequence (DNA): TGTGCCTTCAGACGGGACAGGGAAAAAGGGTCTGGGGCCAACGTCCTGACTTTC. It specifies CAFRRDREKGSGANVLTF. The genes are TRBV12-3 or TRBV12-4 and TRBJ2-6; 9 bases are a match to TRBD1. CDR3 length equals 18 residues. The V and J ends lost 11 bases and 1 base, in that order; junction bases with no gene match: 15.

This clonotype occurred a few times. This chain uses TRBV29-1 with TRBJ2-2; possibly TRBD1 for D (5 bases). CDR3 length: 13 residues. Germline values: CDR1 SQVTM, CDR2 ANQGSEA. The V end lost 4 bases, the J end lost 3 bases, and 9 bases lay between the germline ends. CDR3 residues: CSVVSGYTGELFF. The CDR3 region has the DNA TGCAGCGTTGTGTCAGGGTACACCGGGGAGCTGTTTTTT.

In this sample, this clonotype turned up many times. The chain employs TRBV29-1 and TRBJ2-3, with D tentatively TRBD2 (5 bases). The V gene's germline CDR1 is SQVTM and CDR2 ANQGSEA. This CDR3 has 14 residues. Trimming left V 6 bases short and J 2 bases short, with 15 bases between. CDR3 in DNA: TGCAGCGTCCACTACGGGGAGAACACAGATACGCAGTATTTT. Amino acid sequence: CSVHYGENTDTQYF.

A few counts support this clonotype. This chain uses TRBV6-1 with TRBJ2-7, with D maybe TRBD2 (7 bases). V was pared by 8 bases and J by 2 bases, with 16 bases between. This CDR3 spans 14 amino acids. From germline, CDR1 is MNHNS and CDR2 SASEGT. CDR3 region: CASLGRGRAYEQYF. CDR3 bases: TGTGCCAGCCTTGGGAGGGGGAGAGCCTACGAGCAGTACTTC.

This clonotype was observed at least ten times. This chain joins TRBV20-1 and TRBJ2-3; no clear D gene. The ends were cut back, 0 bases at V and 8 bases at J, with 9 bases in the middle. Per the germline V gene, CDR1 is DFQATT and CDR2 is SNEGSKA (reference sequence). This CDR3 has 12 residues. In DNA, the CDR3 is TGCAGTGCTAGAGATCAAACGGGTACGCAGTATTTT. It encodes CSARDQTGTQYF.

The V and J genes are TRBV30 and TRBJ2-7; D not certain. There are 12 residues in the CDR3. The V gene lost 0 bases and the J gene lost 5 bases, with 8 bases spanning the gap. CDR1 GTSNPN and CDR2 SVGIG come from the germline V gene (reference sequence). For the CDR3, the DNA is TGTGCCTGGAGTGTAATTTTCGACGAGCAGTACTTC. Translating it yields CAWSVIFDEQYF.

This clonotype has just a few counts. V is TRBV15 and J is TRBJ2-5; D may be TRBD1 (5 bases). CDR1 is LNHNV, CDR2 YYDKDF, per germline (reference sequence). The CDR3 length is 18 residues. V dropped 0 bases and J dropped 1 base, with 18 bases sitting between them. In DNA, the CDR3 is TGTGCCACCAGCAGAGATAAGTTCGTTGACAGAGTCCAAGAGACCCAGTACTTC. It translates to CATSRDKFVDRVQETQYF.

This clonotype was found a few times. The V call is TRBV6-5, the J call TRBJ2-5; maybe TRBD1 (6 bases). V dropped 2 bases and J dropped 5 bases, with 15 bases sitting between them. The length of the CDR3 is 15 residues. Looked up from germline, CDR1 is MNHEY and CDR2 is SVGAGI. The CDR3 nucleotides read TGTGCCAGCAGTTACCTCACAGGGAGACGGGAGACCCAGTACTTC. Protein product: CASSYLTGRRETQYF.

This clonotype has just a few counts. The rearrangement links TRBV15 to TRBJ2-7, with D possibly matching TRBD2 (8 bases). The germline V gene encodes CDR1 LNHNV and CDR2 YYDKDF (reference sequence). V was shortened by 3 bases and J by 5 bases, with 20 bases between the two germline ends. CDR3 length: 16 amino acids. The DNA of the CDR3 is TGTGCCACCAGCAGGAGACTAGCGCTTCAGGGGGACGAGCAGTACTTC. This translates into CATSRRLALQGDEQYF.

This clonotype occurred a few times. The DNA for the CDR3 is TGTGCCAGCAGTTGGGAGACAGGGCTCGCGGCAGATACGCAGTATTTT. It encodes CASSWETGLAADTQYF. The J gene is TRBJ2-3, the V gene TRBV12-3 or TRBV12-4, with 7 bases lining up with TRBD1. J gave up 4 bases and V 4 bases, and 11 bases lay outside the gene matches. The CDR3 has 16 residues.

In this sample, this clonotype turned up a few times. The chain uses TRBV29-1 and TRBJ2-1; no clear D gene. Between the trimmed V and J ends, which lost 5 bases and 0 bases, there was a span of 8 bases. The germline V gene has CDR1 SQVTM and CDR2 ANQGSEA. This CDR3 spans 13 amino acids. CDR3: CSVYTLSYNEQFF. In nucleotides, the CDR3 is TGCAGCGTTTACACACTCTCCTACAATGAGCAGTTCTTC.

This clonotype has a handful of counts. V gene TRBV9 combines with J gene TRBJ2-2; possible D gene TRBD2, 6 bases. Germline V gene sequence: CDR1 SGDLS, CDR2 YYNGEE. Trimming removed 0 bases at V and 3 bases at J, with 9 bases between. This CDR3 region has 15 residues. The CDR3 is CASSVGSGYTGELFF. The CDR3 DNA is TGTGCCAGCAGCGTAGGTAGCGGCTACACCGGGGAGCTGTTTTTT.

The rearrangement links TRBV10-2 to TRBJ1-6, with 7 nucleotides matching TRBD1. With V trimmed by 3 bases and J by 13 bases, 9 bases remained unmatched. Per the germline V gene, CDR1 is WSHSY and CDR2 is SAAADI. The length of the CDR3 is 14 residues. The CDR3 region has the DNA TGCGCCAGCAGTGAAAGACAGGGTCTATCTCCCCTCCACTTT. It encodes CASSERQGLSPLHF.

This clonotype was counted a few times. The chain carries TRBV2 and TRBJ1-1; 7 bases are a match to TRBD1. This CDR3 region has 14 residues. V shed 0 bases and J 5 bases; nucleotides not matched to a gene: 3. Germline CDR1 is SNHLY and CDR2 is FYNNEI. The chain's CDR3 is CASSEAPRGTEAFF. The CDR3 coding sequence is TGTGCCAGCAGTGAAGCGCCCAGGGGGACTGAAGCTTTCTTT.

This clonotype was recorded a few times. This chain uses TRBV12-3 or TRBV12-4 with TRBJ2-7; D possibly matches TRBD1 or TRBD2 (6 bases each). CDR3 length equals 15 residues. The V and J ends lost 7 bases and 4 bases respectively, with 20 bases between them. The CDR3 reads CASTLGFGGWYEQYF. The CDR3, as DNA: TGTGCCAGCACCCTCGGGTTCGGGGGCTGGTACGAGCAGTACTTC.

J is TRBJ2-3 and V is TRBV3-1, with unresolved D. The CDR3 has 13 residues. The V gene's germline CDR1 is LGHDT and CDR2 YNNKEL (reference sequence). Trimming stripped 2 bases from V and 5 bases from J, with 8 bases between. The CDR3 DNA reads TGTGCCAGCAGCCAATTATTTGAAGATACGCAGTATTTT. As protein: CASSQLFEDTQYF.

The V gene is TRBV6-1, the J gene TRBJ2-3; TRBD2 matches 7 bases. After removal of 6 bases from V and 0 bases from J, the junction contained 6 bases not matched to a gene. The CDR3 loop spans 15 amino acids. CDR1 and CDR2 (germline): MNHNS, SASEGT. For the CDR3, the DNA is TGTGCCAGCAGAGGACGGACTAGTAGCACAGATACGCAGTATTTT. It encodes CASRGRTSSTDTQYF.

This clonotype was seen only a few times. The chain employs TRBV27 and TRBJ2-1; 9 nucleotides match TRBD2. The germline V gene encodes CDR1 MNHEY and CDR2 SMNVEV (reference sequence). The V and J ends lost 8 bases and 0 bases, in that order; junction bases with no gene match: 11. The length of the CDR3 is 17 residues. This CDR3 is CASHTETSGDSYNEQFF. As DNA, the CDR3 is TGTGCCAGCCATACTGAGACTAGCGGTGACTCCTACAATGAGCAGTTCTTC.

In its sample, this clonotype was seen many times. The chain uses TRBV18 and TRBJ2-3; maybe TRBD2 (5 bases). Deletions cut 3 bases from V and 5 bases from J, with 6 bases between. This CDR3 has 12 amino acids. The germline CDR1 and CDR2 sequences are KGHSH and LQKENI. The CDR3 region has the DNA TGTGCCAGCTCACCGAGCGGAGATACGCAGTATTTT. Translated, it gives CASSPSGDTQYF.

This sequence joins TRBV7-8 and TRBJ2-5; D might be TRBD1 (6 bases). CDR1 is SGHVS, CDR2 FQNEAQ, per germline. The CDR3 runs to 18 residues. The ends were cut back, 1 base at V and 2 bases at J, with 20 bases in the middle. The CDR3 nucleotides read TGTGCCAGCAGCTTAGAGGGGGTGCATACGGGGTGGCAAGAGACCCAGTACTTC. It specifies CASSLEGVHTGWQETQYF.

This clonotype showed up just a few times. The rearrangement uses TRBV29-1 and TRBJ2-7; D is possibly TRBD2 (6 bases). Trimming stripped 7 bases from V and 4 bases from J, with 14 bases between. The CDR3 has 12 residues. Per the germline V gene, CDR1 is SQVTM and CDR2 is ANQGSEA. The CDR3 is CSAAGPTYEQYF. The CDR3 bases are TGCAGCGCCGCGGGGCCGACGTACGAGCAGTACTTC.

This clonotype was counted ten times or more. The rearrangement links TRBV15 to TRBJ2-2; D not certain. Between the trimmed V and J ends, which lost 0 bases and 7 bases, there was a span of 9 bases. Looked up from germline, CDR1 is LNHNV and CDR2 is YYDKDF (reference sequence). The CDR3 is 14 amino acids. The DNA for the CDR3 is TGTGCCACCAGCAGAGATCGCGGTGGCGGGGAGCTGTTTTTT. This gives the protein CATSRDRGGGELFF.

The chain combines TRBV5-6 with TRBJ1-1; 8 positions agree with TRBD1. CDR1 and CDR2 from the germline V gene are SGHDT and YYEEEE. This CDR3 region has 15 residues. Trimming cost V 3 bases and J 3 bases; bases outside gene matches: 7. CDR3 region: CASSYRDRPYTEAFF. The CDR3 DNA is TGTGCCAGCAGCTACAGGGACAGGCCCTACACTGAAGCTTTCTTT.

The V call is TRBV20-1, the J call TRBJ2-7, with 8 bases lining up with TRBD1. J was trimmed by 5 bases and V by 2 bases; bases with no gene match: 8. Germline V CDR1 and CDR2: DFQATT, SNEGSKA (reference sequence). This CDR3 has 14 residues. The CDR3 loop is CSARLDRVGHEQYF. For the CDR3, the DNA is TGCAGTGCTAGATTGGACAGGGTGGGCCACGAGCAGTACTTC.

The V and J genes are TRBV6-2 or TRBV6-3 and TRBJ2-2; tentatively, D is TRBD1 (6 bases). The CDR3 loop spans 16 amino acids. CDR1 is MNHEY, CDR2 SVGEGT, per germline. Trimming took 2 bases from V and 6 from J, leaving 16 bases between them. DNA for the CDR3: TGTGCCAGCAGTTACCCCGGGACAACCCAACCCGGGGAGCTGTTTTTT. It codes for CASSYPGTTQPGELFF.

This clonotype was seen more than once but under ten times. The gene calls are TRBV3-1 and TRBJ2-1; 10 bases agree with TRBD1. The CDR3 is made up of 16 amino acids. V shed 0 bases, J shed 3 bases, and the junction held 2 bases outside the gene matches. CDR1 is LGHDT, CDR2 YNNKEL, per germline (reference sequence). The CDR3 coding sequence is TGTGCCAGCAGCCAAGATGGACAGGGGGTCTACAATGAGCAGTTCTTC. Protein product: CASSQDGQGVYNEQFF.

In this sample, this clonotype turned up a few times. This rearrangement joins TRBV6-5 to TRBJ2-3, with D possibly matching TRBD1 (6 bases). Germline V gene data show CDR1 as MNHEY and CDR2 as SVGAGI. The CDR3 is made up of 9 amino acids. DNA of the CDR3: TGTGCGCAGGGGGATACGCAGTATTTT. Translating gives CAQGDTQYF.

The chain recombines TRBV10-3 with TRBJ2-2; 14 bases line up with TRBD2. The CDR3 sequence is 19 residues long. With V trimmed by 4 bases and J by 1 base, 8 bases remained unmatched. Per the germline V gene, CDR1 is ENHRY and CDR2 is SYGVKD. CDR3 nucleotides: TGTGCCATCAGTGGGGCTCCGACTAGCGGGGGGGTGAACACCGGGGAGCTGTTTTTT. Translated, it gives CAISGAPTSGGVNTGELFF.

The chain employs TRBV7-9 and TRBJ2-1, with 7 bases aligning to TRBD2. CDR1 SEHNR and CDR2 FQNEAQ come from the germline V gene (reference sequence). Trimming removed 3 bases from V and 5 bases from J; junction bases left unmatched: 4. The CDR3 covers 14 residues. The CDR3 DNA reads as TGTGCCAGCAGCTTCGTCGCGGGGGACAATGAGCAGTTCTTC. Its translation is CASSFVAGDNEQFF. Full variable domain (missing parts from reference TRBV7-9 and TRBJ2-1): DTGVSQNPRHKITKRGQNVTFRCDPISEHNRLYWYRQTLGQGPEFLTYFQNEAQLEKSRLLSDRFSAERPKGSFSTLEIQRTEQGDSAMYLCASSFVAGDNEQFFGPGTRLTVL.

The chain uses TRBV9 and TRBJ2-5; D might be TRBD2 (6 bases). Looked up from germline, CDR1 is SGDLS and CDR2 is YYNGEE. V lost 4 bases and J 3 bases, leaving 13 bases between the germline ends. This CDR3 contains 14 residues. CDR3 in amino acids: CASSPGVLEETQYF. The CDR3 DNA reads as TGTGCCAGCAGCCCGGGGGTCCTCGAAGAGACCCAGTACTTC.

This clonotype was recorded a few times. The chain carries TRBV7-2 and TRBJ2-5; TRBD1 aligns across 7 bases. Trimming removed 5 bases from V and 5 bases from J; junction bases left unmatched: 11. Germline V gene sequence: CDR1 SGHTA, CDR2 FQGNSA. CDR3 size: 15 residues. CDR3 coding DNA: TGTGCCAGCAGCCAGACAGGGATGGGGACGGAGACCCAGTACTTC. This sequence encodes CASSQTGMGTETQYF.